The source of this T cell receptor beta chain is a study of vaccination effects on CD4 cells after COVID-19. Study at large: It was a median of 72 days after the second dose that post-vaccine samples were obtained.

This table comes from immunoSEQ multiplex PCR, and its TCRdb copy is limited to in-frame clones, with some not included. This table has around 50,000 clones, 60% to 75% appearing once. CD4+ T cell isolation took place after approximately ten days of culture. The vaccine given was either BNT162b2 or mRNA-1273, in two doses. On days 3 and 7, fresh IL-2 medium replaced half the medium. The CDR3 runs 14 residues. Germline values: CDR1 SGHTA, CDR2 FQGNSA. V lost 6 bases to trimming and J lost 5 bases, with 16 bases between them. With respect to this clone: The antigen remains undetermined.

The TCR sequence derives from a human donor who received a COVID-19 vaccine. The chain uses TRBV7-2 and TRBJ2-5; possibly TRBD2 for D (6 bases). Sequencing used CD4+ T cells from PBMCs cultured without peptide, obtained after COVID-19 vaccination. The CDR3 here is CASSSRRAGETQYF. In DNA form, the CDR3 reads TGTGCCAGCAGTTCTCGGCGGGCGGGGGAGACCCAGTACTTC.